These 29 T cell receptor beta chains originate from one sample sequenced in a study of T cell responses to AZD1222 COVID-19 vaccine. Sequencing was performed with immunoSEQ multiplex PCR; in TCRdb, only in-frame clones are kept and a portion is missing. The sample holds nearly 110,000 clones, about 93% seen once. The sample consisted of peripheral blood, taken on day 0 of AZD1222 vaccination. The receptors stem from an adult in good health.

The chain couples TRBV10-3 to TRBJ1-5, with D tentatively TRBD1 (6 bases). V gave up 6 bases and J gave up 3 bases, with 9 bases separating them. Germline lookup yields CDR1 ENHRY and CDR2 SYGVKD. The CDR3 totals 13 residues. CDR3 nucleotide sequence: TGTGCCATCAGGGGGACACCCAATCAGCCCCAGCATTTT. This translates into CAIRGTPNQPQHF.

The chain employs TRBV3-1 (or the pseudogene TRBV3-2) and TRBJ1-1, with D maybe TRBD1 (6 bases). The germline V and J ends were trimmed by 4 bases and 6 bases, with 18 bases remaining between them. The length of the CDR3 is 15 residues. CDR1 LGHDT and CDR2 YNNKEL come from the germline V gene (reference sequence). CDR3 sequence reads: CASSLPTGYLAEAFF. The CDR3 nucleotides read TGTGCCAGCAGCCTTCCAACAGGGTATCTGGCTGAAGCTTTCTTT.

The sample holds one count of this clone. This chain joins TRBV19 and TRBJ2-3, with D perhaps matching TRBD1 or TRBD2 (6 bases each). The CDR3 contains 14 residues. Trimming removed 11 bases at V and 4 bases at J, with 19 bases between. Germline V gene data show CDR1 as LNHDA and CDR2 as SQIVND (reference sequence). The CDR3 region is CASSKGGSPDTQYF. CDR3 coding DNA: TGTGCCTCCTCAAAAGGGGGGAGCCCAGATACGCAGTATTTT. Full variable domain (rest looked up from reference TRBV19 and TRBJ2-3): DGGITQSPKYLFRKEGQNVTLSCEQNLNHDAMYWYRQDPGQGLRLIYYSQIVNDFQKGDIAEGYSVSREKKESFPLTVTSAQKNPTAFYLCASSKGGSPDTQYFGPGTRLTVL.

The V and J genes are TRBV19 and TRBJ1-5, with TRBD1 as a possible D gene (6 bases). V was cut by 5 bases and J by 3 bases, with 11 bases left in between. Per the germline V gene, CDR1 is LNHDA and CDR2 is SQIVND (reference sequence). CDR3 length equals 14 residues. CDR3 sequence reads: CASSAGQNNQPQHF. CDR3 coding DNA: TGTGCCAGTAGTGCCGGACAGAACAATCAGCCCCAGCATTTT.

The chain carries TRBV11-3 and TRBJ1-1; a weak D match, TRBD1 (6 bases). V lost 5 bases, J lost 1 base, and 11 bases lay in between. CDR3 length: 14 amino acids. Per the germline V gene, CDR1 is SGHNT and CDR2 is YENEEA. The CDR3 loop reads CASSAQGSNTEAFF. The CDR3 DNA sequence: TGTGCCAGCAGCGCACAGGGATCGAACACTGAAGCTTTCTTT.

Here the CDR3 reads CASSLTYSRRTVSQPQHF. The CDR3 region has the DNA TGTGCCAGCAGCTTAACCTACAGCAGGCGGACAGTAAGTCAGCCCCAGCATTTT. V usage is TRBV7-3 and J usage is TRBJ1-5; possibly TRBD1 for D (6 bases). Trimming took 0 bases from V and 6 from J, leaving 21 bases between them. The germline V gene encodes CDR1 SGHTA and CDR2 FQGTGA. The length of the CDR3 is 18 residues.

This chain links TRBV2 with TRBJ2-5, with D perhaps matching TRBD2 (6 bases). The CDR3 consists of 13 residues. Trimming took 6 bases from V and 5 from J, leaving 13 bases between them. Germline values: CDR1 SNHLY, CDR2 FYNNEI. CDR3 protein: CASRAGGRETQYF. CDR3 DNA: TGTGCCAGCAGGGCAGGAGGGAGGGAGACCCAGTACTTC.

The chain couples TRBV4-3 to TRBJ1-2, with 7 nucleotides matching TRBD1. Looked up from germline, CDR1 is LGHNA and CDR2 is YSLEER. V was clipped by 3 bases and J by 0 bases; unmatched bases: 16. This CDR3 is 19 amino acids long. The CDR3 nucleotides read TGCGCCAGCAGCCAGGACCTACCTAAGGGGGCGAAACCTAACTATGGCTACACCTTC. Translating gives CASSQDLPKGAKPNYGYTF.

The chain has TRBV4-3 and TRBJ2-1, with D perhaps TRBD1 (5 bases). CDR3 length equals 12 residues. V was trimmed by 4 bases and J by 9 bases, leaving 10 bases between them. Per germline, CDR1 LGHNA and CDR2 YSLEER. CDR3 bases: TGCGCCAGCAGCCGTGTTCAGGGTGAGCAGTTCTTC. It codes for CASSRVQGEQFF.

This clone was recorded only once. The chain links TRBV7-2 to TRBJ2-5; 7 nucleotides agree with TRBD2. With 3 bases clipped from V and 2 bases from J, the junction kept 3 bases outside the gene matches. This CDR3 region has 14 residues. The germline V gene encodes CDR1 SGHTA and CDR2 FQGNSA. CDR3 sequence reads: CASSFERGQETQYF. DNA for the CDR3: TGTGCCAGCAGCTTTGAGCGGGGTCAAGAGACCCAGTACTTC.

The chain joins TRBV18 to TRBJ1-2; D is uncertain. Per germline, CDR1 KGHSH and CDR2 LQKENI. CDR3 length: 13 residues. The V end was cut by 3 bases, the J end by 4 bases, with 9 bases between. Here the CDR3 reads CASSPEASYGYTF. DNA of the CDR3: TGTGCCAGCTCACCGGAGGCCAGCTATGGCTACACCTTC.

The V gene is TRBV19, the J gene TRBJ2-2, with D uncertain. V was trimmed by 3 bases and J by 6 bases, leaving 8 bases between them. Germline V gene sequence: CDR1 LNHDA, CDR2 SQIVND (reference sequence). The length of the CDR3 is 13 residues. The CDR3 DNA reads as TGTGCCAGTAGTATGCGCCGACCCGGGGAGCTGTTTTTT. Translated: CASSMRRPGELFF.

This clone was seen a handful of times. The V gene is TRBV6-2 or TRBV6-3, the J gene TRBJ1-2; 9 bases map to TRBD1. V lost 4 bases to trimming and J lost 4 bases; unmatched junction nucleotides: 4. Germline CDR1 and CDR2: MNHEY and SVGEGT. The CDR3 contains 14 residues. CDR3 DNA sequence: TGTGCCAGCAGTTCTGGGACAGGGACCTATGGCTACACCTTC. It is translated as CASSSGTGTYGYTF.

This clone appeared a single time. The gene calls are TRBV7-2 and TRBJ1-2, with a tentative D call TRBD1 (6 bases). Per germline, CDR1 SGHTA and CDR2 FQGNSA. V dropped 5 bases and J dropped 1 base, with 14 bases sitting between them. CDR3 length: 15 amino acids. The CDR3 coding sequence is TGTGCCAGCAGCCGGGCAGGGGTCCTTAACTATGGCTACACCTTC. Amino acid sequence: CASSRAGVLNYGYTF.

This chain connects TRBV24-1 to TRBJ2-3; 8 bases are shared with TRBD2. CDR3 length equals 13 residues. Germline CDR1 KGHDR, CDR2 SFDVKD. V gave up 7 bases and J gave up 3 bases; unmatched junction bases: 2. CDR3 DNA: TGTGCCACCAGCGGGGGGGGAACAGATACGCAGTATTTT. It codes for CATSGGGTDTQYF.

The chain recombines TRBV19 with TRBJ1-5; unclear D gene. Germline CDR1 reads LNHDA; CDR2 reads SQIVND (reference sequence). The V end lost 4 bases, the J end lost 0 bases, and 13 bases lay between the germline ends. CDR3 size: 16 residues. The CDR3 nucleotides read TGTGCCAGTAGTACGAGGACGGTTGATAGCAATCAGCCCCAGCATTTT. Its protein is CASSTRTVDSNQPQHF.

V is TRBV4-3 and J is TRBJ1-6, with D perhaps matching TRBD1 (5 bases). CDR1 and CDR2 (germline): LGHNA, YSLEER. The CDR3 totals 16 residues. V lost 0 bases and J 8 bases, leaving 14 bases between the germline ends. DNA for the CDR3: TGCGCCAGCAGCCAAGATCCCCGCCAGGGATATTCACCCCTCCACTTT. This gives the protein CASSQDPRQGYSPLHF.

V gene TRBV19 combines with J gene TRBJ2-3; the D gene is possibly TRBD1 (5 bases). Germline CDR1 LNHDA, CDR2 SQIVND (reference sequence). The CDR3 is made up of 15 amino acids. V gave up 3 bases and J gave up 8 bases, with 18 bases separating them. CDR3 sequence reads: CASSIRRLQGPTQYF. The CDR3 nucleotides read TGTGCCAGTAGTATTCGCCGTTTGCAGGGCCCTACGCAGTATTTT.

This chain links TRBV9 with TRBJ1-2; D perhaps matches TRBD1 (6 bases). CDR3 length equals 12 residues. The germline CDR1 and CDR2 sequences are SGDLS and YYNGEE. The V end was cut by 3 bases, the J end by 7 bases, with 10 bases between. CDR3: CASSASRGGYTF. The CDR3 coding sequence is TGTGCCAGCAGCGCAAGCAGGGGTGGCTACACCTTC.

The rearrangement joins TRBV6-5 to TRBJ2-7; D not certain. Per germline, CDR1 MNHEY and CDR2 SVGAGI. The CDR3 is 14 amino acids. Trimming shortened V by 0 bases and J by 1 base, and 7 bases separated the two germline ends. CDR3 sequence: CASSYSPASYEQYF. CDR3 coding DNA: TGTGCCAGCAGTTACTCCCCTGCGTCCTACGAGCAGTACTTC.

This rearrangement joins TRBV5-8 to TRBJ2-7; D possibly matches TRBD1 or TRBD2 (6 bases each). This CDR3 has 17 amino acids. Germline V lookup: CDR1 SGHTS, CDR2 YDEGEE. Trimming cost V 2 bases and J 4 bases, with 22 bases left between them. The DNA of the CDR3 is TGTGCCAGCAGCTTACGTAGTCCGTTGACAGGACTATACGAGCAGTACTTC. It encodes CASSLRSPLTGLYEQYF.

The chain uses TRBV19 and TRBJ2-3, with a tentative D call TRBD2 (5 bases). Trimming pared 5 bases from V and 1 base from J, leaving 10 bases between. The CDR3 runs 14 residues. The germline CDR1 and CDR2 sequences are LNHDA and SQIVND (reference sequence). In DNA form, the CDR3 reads TGTGCCAGTAGTGGGCTAGCTGGCACAGATACGCAGTATTTT. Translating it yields CASSGLAGTDTQYF.

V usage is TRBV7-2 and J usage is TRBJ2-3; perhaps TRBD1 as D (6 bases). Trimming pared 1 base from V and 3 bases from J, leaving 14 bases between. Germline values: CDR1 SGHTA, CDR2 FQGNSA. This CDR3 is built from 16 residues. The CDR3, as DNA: TGTGCCAGCAGCTTAGTGAGAGTGGGGACAACAGATACGCAGTATTTT. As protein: CASSLVRVGTTDTQYF.

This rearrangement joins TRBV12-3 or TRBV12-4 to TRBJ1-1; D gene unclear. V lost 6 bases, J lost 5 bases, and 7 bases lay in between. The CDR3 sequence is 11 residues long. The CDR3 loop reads CASRMRTEAFF. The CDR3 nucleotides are TGTGCCAGCAGGATGCGAACTGAAGCTTTCTTT.

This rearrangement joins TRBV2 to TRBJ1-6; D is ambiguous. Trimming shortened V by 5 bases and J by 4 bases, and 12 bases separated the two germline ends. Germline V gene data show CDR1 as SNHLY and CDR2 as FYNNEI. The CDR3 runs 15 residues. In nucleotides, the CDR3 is TGTGCCAGCAGTTCGACGGATCCATATAATTCACCCCTCCACTTT. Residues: CASSSTDPYNSPLHF.

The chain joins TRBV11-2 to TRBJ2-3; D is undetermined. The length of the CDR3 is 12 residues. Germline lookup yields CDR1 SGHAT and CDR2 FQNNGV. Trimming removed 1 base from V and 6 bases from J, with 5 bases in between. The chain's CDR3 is CASSLVYDTQYF. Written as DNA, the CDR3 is TGTGCCAGCAGCTTAGTTTATGATACGCAGTATTTT.

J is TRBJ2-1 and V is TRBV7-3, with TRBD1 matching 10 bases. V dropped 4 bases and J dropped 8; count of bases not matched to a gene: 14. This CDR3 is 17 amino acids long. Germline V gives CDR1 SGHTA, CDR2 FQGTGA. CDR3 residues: CASSSTLPGQGRDEQFF. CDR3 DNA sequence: TGTGCCAGCAGCTCAACCCTCCCGGGACAGGGGAGGGATGAGCAGTTCTTC.

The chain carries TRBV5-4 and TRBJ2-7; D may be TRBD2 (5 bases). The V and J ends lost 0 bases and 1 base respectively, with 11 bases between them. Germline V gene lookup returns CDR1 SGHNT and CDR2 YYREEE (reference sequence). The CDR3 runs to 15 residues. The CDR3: CASSLDLAGSYEQYF. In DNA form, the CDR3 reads TGTGCCAGCAGCTTGGACCTAGCTGGATCCTACGAGCAGTACTTC.

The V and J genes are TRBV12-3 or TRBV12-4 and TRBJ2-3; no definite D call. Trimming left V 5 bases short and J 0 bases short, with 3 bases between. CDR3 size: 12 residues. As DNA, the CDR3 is TGTGCCAGCAGTCAAAGCACAGATACGCAGTATTTT. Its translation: CASSQSTDTQYF.